This T cell receptor beta chain was obtained from a study of Graves' ophthalmopathy and Graves' hyperthyroidism. Excluded: other autoimmune disease, uncontrolled infection, pregnancy or lactation. Amplified material comprised TCR beta CDR3 regions derived from RNA transcripts. The first round was an RT-PCR with HTBI primers, and the second round was a multiplex PCR. TCRdb re-analysed the multiplex PCR reads in MiXCR, keeping a single row per CDR3 protein. The table records about 1.1 million distinct CDR3 sequences, 35% to 40% of them present only once. This clonotype was counted once. A much larger clone lies one base from this, so it may be a read error. The germline gives CDR1 SEHNR, CDR2 FQNEAQ (reference sequence). This CDR3 has 15 amino acids. V trimming: 3 bases; J trimming: 2 bases; junction bases outside the gene matches: 7.

The rearrangement joins TRBV7-9 to TRBJ2-7, with 7 bases identical to TRBD2. Sequenced input: peripheral blood or thyroid tissue (not recorded which). The receptor was isolated from an adult man with Graves' hyperthyroidism. The CDR3 here is CASSLTGSGAYEQYF. As DNA, the CDR3 is TGTGCCAGCAGCTTGACCGGGAGCGGGGCCTACGAGCAGTACTTC.